The 5 T cell receptor beta chains presented below share a single source sample, sequenced in a study of OX40 agonist ivuxolimab in advanced cancers. Profiled with immunoSEQ multiplex PCR; TCRdb holds only in-frame clones, not every one. The top ten clones hold 3.8% of a sample with roughly 60,000 clones, 91% of them seen once. Sequences were derived from CD4+ or CD8+ T cells sorted from blood, sampled in a trial of the OX40 agonist ivuxolimab. Every receptor here comes from an adult with an advanced solid tumor such as melanoma, head and neck, liver or kidney cancer.

The rearrangement uses TRBV13 and TRBJ2-7; D is unresolved. V was clipped by 0 bases and J by 2 bases, with 5 bases between them. Germline assignment: CDR1 PRHDT and CDR2 FYEKMQ (reference sequence). This CDR3 comprises 13 residues. The CDR3 DNA sequence: TGTGCCAGCAGCTTAGGGACTGCCTACGAGCAGTACTTC. This codes for CASSLGTAYEQYF.

The chain has TRBV7-9 and TRBJ2-1, with no clear D. This CDR3 is built from 12 residues. Trimming removed 6 bases at V and 8 bases at J, with 11 bases between. The germline V gene encodes CDR1 SEHNR and CDR2 FQNEAQ (reference sequence). The CDR3 protein is CASSYLLDEQFF. DNA of the CDR3: TGTGCCAGCAGTTACCTTTTAGATGAGCAGTTCTTC.

The V gene is TRBV28, the J gene TRBJ2-2, with D perhaps given as TRBD1 or TRBD2 (5 bases each). The ends were cut back, 10 bases at V and 6 bases at J, with 12 bases in the middle. The CDR3 spans 12 residues. CDR1 and CDR2 (germline): MDHEN, SYDVKM. For the CDR3, the DNA is TGTGCCACTACAACGGGGCCCGGGGAGCTGTTTTTT. Translated, it gives CATTTGPGELFF.

The chain couples TRBV28 to TRBJ1-2; the D gene is possibly TRBD1 (6 bases). Trimming took off 2 bases at V and 5 bases at J, with 12 bases between the two ends. CDR3 size: 14 residues. Germline values: CDR1 MDHEN, CDR2 SYDVKM. CDR3 nucleotides: TGTGCCAGCAGTTTACCAGGGGCGGTTTATGGCTACACCTTC. It codes for CASSLPGAVYGYTF.

The V call is TRBV27, the J call TRBJ1-2; D remains unclear. V lost 4 bases, J lost 0 bases, and 9 bases lay in between. This CDR3 has 14 amino acids. Germline V gives CDR1 MNHEY, CDR2 SMNVEV (reference sequence). CDR3 sequence reads: CASSSSLTNYGYTF. The DNA for the CDR3 is TGTGCCAGCAGTTCCAGTTTAACTAACTATGGCTACACCTTC.